This paragraph reports one T cell receptor (beta chain). TCRdb's table, derived via immunoSEQ multiplex PCR, lists solely in-frame clones and lacks some. In the table there are over 85,000 clones, just over 90% of which are singletons. The data derive from a study of T cell changes during pregnancy in multiple sclerosis. The ends lost 2 bases at V and 10 bases at J; junction bases unmatched: 11. The germline gives CDR1 MGHDK, CDR2 SYGVNS. The CDR3 consists of 15 residues. This TCR was recovered from a female donor in good health, enrolled as a control in a pregnancy study. The chain couples TRBV25-1 to TRBJ1-1, with 9 bases fitting TRBD1. The sample was peripheral blood, taken in the second trimester of pregnancy. The CDR3 is CASSERTGEGARAFF. The CDR3 DNA reads TGTGCCAGCAGTGAACGGACAGGGGAAGGGGCCCGAGCTTTCTTT.